This TCR beta chain was captured by sequencing in a study of shared clonotypes between healthy human individuals. Germline V CDR1 and CDR2: SGDLS, YYNGEE. The CDR3 runs to 14 residues. The junction had 13 bases not matched to a gene; V was cut back by 6 bases and J by 8 bases. All donors were healthy HIV-negative adults lacking recent acute infections or vaccinations. The CD4+ fraction was divided into a CD45RA+ naive subset and a CD45RA-negative memory subset. Several immunoSEQ plates received, in even portions, the genomic DNA of each subset. Sequencing was performed with immunoSEQ multiplex PCR; in TCRdb, only in-frame clones are kept and a portion is missing. The data contain over 2 million clones, over 85% of them seen just once; the ten biggest clones take up 0.1% to 0.15%. A remark on this clone: Its antigen is as yet unknown.

Study findings and constraints: Naive subsets generally had larger estimated richness than memory subsets.

The V call is TRBV9, the J call TRBJ1-2; 7 bases fit TRBD1. The sequencing input was naive CD4+ T cells sorted from blood. Subset noted: CD45RA+ positively selected. This receptor was identified in a man between 18 and 29 years old in good health. The CDR3 loop is CASTRDSPLGGYTF. In nucleotides, the CDR3 is TGTGCCAGCACTCGGGACAGCCCTCTCGGGGGCTACACCTTC.